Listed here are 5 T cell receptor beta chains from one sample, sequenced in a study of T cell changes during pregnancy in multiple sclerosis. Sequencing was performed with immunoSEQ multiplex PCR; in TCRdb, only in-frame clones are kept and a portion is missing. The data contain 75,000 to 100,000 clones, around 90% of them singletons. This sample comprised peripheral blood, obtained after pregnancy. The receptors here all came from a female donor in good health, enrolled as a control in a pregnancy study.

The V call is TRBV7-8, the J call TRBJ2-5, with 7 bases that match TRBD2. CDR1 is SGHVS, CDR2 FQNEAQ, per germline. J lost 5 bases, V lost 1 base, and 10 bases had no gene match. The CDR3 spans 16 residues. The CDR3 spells CASSLGIRLARETQYF. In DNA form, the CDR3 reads TGTGCCAGCAGCTTAGGAATTAGACTAGCCCGGGAGACCCAGTACTTC.

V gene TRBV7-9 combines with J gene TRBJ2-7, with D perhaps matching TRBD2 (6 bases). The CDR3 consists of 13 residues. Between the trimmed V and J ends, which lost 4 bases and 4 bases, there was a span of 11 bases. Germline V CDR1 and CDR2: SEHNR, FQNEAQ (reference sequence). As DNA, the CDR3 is TGTGCCAGCAGCTCCCGGGAGCGATACGAGCAGTACTTC. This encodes CASSSRERYEQYF.

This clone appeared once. The chain's CDR3 is CASSRRGRGQPQHF. The CDR3 DNA follows: TGTGCCAGCAGTAGGAGGGGGCGAGGGCAGCCCCAGCATTTT. The chain couples TRBV27 to TRBJ1-5, with 7 bases fitting TRBD1. The V gene end was trimmed by 5 bases and the J gene end by 7 bases; junction bases not matched to a gene: 8. This CDR3 has 14 amino acids. Germline V gene data show CDR1 as MNHEY and CDR2 as SMNVEV (reference sequence).

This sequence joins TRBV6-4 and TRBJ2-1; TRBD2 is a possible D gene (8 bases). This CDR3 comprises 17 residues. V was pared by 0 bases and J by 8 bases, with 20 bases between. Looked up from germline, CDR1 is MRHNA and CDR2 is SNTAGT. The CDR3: CASSDSEGAGGKDEQFF. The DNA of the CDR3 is TGTGCCAGCAGTGACTCGGAGGGGGCGGGGGGCAAGGATGAGCAGTTCTTC.

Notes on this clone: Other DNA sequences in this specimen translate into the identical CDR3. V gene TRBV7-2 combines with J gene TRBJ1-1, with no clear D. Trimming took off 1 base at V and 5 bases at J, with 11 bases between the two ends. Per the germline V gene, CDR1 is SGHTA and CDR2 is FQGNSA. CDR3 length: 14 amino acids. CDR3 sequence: CASSLGGGGTEAFF. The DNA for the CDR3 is TGTGCCAGCAGCTTAGGGGGAGGCGGAACTGAAGCTTTCTTT.